The clone carrying this T cell receptor (beta chain) was seen many times. Its antigen is unidentified. These data originate in a study of identical twins. Study-wide points: Some out-of-frame alpha sequences were shared by twins, and these showed excess low generation probability. Weaker excess twin sharing was seen among beta out-of-frame sequences. A lower insertion count was a feature of abundant cord blood beta clonotypes, with no such feature in memory repertoires.

In TCRdb, the 5' RACE reads were re-called with MiXCR into one record per CDR3 protein. The table lists some 590,000 distinct CDR3 sequences, more than 9% of them singletons, with 2.5% to 3% in the top ten. Germline CDR1 and CDR2: SEHNR and FQNEAQ (reference sequence). This CDR3 has 12 amino acids. The V gene lost 5 bases and the J gene lost 4 bases, with 9 bases spanning the gap. The sample was also reused in another study, on yellow fever vaccine responses in identical twins.

V usage is TRBV7-9 and J usage is TRBJ2-7, with D tentatively TRBD1 (6 bases). The sequence derives from a woman under 30 in good health. The sequencing sample was made of PBMCs. CDR3 loop: CASSPGQYEQYF. The CDR3 DNA sequence: TGTGCCAGCAGCCCCGGACAGTACGAGCAGTACTTC.